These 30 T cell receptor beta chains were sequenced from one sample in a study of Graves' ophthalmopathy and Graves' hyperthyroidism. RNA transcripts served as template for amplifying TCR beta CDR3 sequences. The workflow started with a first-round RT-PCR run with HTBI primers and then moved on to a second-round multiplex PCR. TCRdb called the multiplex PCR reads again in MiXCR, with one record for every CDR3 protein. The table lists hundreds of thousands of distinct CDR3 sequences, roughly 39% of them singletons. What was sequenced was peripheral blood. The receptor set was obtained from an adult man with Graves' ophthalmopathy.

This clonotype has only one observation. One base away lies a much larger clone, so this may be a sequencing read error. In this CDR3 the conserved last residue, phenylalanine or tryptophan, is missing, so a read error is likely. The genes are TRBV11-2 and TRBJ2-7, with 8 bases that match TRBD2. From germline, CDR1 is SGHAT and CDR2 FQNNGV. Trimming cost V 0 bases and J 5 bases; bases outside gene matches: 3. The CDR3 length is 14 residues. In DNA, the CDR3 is TGTGCCAGCAGCTTAGAGGTTAGCGGGAACGAGCAGTACCTC. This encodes CASSLEVSGNEQYL.

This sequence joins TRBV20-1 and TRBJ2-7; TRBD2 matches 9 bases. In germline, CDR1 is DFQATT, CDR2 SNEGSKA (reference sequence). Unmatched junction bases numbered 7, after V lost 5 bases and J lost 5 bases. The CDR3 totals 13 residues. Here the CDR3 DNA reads TGCAGTGCTCTCCGCGGGAGGGGAGACGAGCAGTACGTC. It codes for CSALRGRGDEQYV.

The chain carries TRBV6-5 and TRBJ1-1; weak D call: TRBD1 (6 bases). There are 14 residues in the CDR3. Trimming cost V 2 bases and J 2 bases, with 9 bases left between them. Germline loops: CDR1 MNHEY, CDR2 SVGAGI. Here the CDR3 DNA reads TGTGCCAGCAGTTACGGGGACATAAACACTGAAGCTTTCTTT. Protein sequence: CASSYGDINTEAFF.

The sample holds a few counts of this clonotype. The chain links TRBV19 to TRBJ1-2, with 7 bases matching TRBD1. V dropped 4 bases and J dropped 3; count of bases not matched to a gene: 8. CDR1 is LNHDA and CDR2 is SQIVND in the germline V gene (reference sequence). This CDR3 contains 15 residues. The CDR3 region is CASSTEGQSYYGYTF. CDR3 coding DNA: TGTGCCAGTAGTACCGAGGGACAGAGCTACTATGGCTACACCTTC.

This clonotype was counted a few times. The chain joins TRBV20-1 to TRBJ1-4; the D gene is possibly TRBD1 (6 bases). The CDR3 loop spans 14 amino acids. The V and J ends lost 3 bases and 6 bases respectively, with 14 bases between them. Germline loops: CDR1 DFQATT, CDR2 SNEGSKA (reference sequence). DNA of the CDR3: TGCAGTGCTAGCCAGGGGCGGGGGTATGAAAAACTGTTTTTT. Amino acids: CSASQGRGYEKLFF.

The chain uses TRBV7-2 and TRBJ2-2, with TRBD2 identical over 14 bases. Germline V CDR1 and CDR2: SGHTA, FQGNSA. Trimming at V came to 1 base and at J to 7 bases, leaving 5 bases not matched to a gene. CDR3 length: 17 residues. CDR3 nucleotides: TGTGCCAGCAGCTTAGGACTAGCGGGGGGGCCAGTCGGGGAGCTGTTTTTT. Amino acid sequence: CASSLGLAGGPVGELFF. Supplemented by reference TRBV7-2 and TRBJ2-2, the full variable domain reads GAGVSQSPSNKVTEKGKDVELRCDPISGHTALYWYRQSLGQGLEFLIYFQGNSAPDKSGLPSDRFSAERTGGSVSTLTIQRTQQEDSAVYLCASSLGLAGGPVGELFFGEGSRLTVL.

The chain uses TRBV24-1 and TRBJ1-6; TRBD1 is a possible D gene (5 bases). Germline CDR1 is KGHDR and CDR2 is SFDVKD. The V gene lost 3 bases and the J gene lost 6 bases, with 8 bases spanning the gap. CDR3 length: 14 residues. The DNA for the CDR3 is TGTGCCACCAGTGATCCCGGGGCTAATTCACCCCTCCACTTT. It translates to CATSDPGANSPLHF.

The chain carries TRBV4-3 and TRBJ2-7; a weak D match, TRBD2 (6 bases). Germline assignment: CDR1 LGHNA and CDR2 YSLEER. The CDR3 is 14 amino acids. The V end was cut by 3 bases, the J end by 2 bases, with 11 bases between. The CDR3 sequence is CASSHRREAYEQYF. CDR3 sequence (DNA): TGCGCCAGCAGCCACCGAAGGGAGGCCTACGAGCAGTACTTC.

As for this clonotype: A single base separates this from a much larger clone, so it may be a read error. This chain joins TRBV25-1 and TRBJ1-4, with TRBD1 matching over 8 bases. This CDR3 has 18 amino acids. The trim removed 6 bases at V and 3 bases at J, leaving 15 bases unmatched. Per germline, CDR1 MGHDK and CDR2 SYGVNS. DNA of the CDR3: TGTGCCAGCAGCGAAGGGTCCGGCAGGGGGCCTTCTAATGAAAAACTGTTTTTT. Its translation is CASSEGSGRGPSNEKLFF.

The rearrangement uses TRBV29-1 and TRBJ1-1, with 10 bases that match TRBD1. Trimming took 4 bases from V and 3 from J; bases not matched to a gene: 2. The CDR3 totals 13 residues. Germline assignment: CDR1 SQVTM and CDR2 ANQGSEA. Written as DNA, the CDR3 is TGCAGCGTTGGAGGGACAGGGGACACTGAAGCTTTCTTT. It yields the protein CSVGGTGDTEAFF.

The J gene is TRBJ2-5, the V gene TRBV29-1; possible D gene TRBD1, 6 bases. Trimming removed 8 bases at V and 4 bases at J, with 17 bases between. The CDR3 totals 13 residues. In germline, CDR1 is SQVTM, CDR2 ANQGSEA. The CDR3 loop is CSLVAGRGETQYF. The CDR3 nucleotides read TGCAGCTTAGTGGCTGGCAGGGGAGAGACCCAGTACTTC.

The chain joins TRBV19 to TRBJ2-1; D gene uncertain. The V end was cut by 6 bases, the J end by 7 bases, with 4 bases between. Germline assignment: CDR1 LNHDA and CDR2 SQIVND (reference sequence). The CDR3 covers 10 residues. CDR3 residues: CASSANEQFF. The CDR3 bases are TGTGCCAGTAGCGCAAATGAGCAGTTCTTC.

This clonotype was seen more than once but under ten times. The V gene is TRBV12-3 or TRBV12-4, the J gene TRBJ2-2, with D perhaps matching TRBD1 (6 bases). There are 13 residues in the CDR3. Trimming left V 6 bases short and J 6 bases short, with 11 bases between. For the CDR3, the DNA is TGTGCCAGCAGACCACAGGGTGCCGGGGAGCTGTTTTTT. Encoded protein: CASRPQGAGELFF.

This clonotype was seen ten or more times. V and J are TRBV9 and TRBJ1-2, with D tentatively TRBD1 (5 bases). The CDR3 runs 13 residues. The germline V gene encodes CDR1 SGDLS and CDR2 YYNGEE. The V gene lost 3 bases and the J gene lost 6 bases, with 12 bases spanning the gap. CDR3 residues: CASSALGADGYTF. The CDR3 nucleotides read TGTGCCAGCAGCGCCCTCGGGGCAGATGGCTACACCTTC.

DNA of the CDR3: TGTGCCAGCCGGACAAATCAGCCCCAGCATTTT. Protein sequence: CASRTNQPQHF. The rearrangement uses TRBV10-3 and TRBJ1-5; tentative D call: TRBD1 (5 bases). The CDR3 spans 11 residues. V shed 10 bases and J shed 4 bases, with 8 bases lying between them. From germline, CDR1 is ENHRY and CDR2 SYGVKD.

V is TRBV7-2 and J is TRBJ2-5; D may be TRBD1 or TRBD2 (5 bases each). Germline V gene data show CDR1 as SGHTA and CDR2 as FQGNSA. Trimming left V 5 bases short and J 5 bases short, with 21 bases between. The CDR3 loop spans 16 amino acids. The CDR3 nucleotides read TGTGCCAGCAGCGAGGGACCGGGAAGGTGGTTGGAGACCCAGTACTTC. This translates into CASSEGPGRWLETQYF.

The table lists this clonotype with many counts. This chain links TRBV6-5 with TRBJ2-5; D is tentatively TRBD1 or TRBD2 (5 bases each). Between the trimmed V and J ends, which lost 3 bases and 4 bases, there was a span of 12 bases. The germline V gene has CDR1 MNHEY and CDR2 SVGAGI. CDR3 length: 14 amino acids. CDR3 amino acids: CASSYATEGETQYF. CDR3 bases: TGTGCCAGCAGTTATGCGACAGAGGGAGAGACCCAGTACTTC.

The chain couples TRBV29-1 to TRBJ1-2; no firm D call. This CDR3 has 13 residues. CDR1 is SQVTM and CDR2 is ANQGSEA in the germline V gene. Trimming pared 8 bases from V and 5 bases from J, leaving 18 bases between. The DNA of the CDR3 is TGCAGCCAAGGCTCAGGCTTGCAATATGGCTACACCTTC. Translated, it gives CSQGSGLQYGYTF.

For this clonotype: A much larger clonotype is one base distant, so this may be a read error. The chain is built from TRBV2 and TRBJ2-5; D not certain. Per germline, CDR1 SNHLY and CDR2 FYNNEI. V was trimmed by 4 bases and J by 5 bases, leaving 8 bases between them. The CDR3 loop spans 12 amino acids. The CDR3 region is CASSAYLETQYF. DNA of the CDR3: TGTGCCAGCAGTGCATATTTGGAGACCCAGTACTTC.

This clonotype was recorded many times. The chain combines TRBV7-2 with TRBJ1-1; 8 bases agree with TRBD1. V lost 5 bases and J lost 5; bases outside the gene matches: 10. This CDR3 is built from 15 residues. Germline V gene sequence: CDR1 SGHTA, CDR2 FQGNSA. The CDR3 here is CASSPKRRQGTEAFF. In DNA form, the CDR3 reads TGTGCCAGCAGCCCAAAACGCCGACAGGGGACTGAAGCTTTCTTT.

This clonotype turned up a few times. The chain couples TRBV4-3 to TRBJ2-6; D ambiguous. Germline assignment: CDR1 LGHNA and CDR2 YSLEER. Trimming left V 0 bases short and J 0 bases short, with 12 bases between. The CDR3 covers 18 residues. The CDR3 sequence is CASSQDPWHHSGANVLTF. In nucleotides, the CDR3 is TGCGCCAGCAGCCAAGATCCGTGGCACCACTCTGGGGCCAACGTCCTGACTTTC.

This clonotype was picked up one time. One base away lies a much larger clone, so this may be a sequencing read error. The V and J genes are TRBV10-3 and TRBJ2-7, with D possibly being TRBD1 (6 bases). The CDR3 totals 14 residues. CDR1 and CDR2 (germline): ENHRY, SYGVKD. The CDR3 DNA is TGTGCCAGCAGTTACTCCCGGGACACCTACGAGCGGTACTTC. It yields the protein CASSYSRDTYERYF.

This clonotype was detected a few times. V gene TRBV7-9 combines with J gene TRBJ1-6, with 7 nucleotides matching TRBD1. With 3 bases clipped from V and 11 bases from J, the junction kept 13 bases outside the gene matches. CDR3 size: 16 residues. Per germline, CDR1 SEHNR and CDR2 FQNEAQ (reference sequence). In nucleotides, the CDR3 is TGTGCCAGCAGCTTGGGGTCGGGAGGCAGGGGGGCACCCCTCCACTTT. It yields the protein CASSLGSGGRGAPLHF. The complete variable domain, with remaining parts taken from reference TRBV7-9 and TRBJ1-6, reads DTGVSQNPRHKITKRGQNVTFRCDPISEHNRLYWYRQTLGQGPEFLTYFQNEAQLEKSRLLSDRFSAERPKGSFSTLEIQRTEQGDSAMYLCASSLGSGGRGAPLHFGNGTRLTVT.

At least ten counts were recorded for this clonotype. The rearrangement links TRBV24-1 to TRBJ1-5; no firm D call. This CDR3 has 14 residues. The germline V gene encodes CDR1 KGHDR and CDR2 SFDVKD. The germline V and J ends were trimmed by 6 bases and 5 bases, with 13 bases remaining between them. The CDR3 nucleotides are TGTGCCACCAGTCCGGGATTGGCGTATCAGCCCCAGCATTTT. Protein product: CATSPGLAYQPQHF.

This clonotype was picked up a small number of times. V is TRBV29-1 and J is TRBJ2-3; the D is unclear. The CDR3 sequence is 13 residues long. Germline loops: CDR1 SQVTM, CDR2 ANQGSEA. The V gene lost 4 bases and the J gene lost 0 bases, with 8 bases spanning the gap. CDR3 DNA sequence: TGCAGCGTTGGTCTTGGCAGCACAGATACGCAGTATTTT. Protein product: CSVGLGSTDTQYF.

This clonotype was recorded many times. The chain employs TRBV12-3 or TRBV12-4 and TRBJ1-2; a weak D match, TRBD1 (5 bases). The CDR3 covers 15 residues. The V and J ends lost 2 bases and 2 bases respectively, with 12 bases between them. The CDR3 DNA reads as TGTGCCAGCAGTTTATGGGACGCCTCCAACTATGGCTACACCTTC. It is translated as CASSLWDASNYGYTF.

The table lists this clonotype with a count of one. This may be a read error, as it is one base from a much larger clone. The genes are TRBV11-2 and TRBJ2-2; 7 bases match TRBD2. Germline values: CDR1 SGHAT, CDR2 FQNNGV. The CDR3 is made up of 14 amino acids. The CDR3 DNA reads TGTGCCAGCAGCTTAGTAATGTGGACGGGGGGGCTGTTTTTT. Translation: CASSLVMWTGGLFF.

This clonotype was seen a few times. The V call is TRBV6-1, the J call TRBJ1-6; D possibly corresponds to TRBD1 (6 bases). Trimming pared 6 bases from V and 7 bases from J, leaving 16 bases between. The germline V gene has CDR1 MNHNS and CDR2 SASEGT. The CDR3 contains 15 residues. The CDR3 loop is CASSRTRQANSPLHF. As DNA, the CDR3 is TGTGCCAGCAGCCGTACCCGACAGGCGAATTCACCCCTCCACTTT.

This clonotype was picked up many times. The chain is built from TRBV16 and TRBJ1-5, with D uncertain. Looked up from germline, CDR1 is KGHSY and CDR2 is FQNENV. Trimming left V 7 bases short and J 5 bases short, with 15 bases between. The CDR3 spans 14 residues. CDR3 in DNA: TGTGCCAGCATGACGAGCTATTTGGATCAGCCCCAGCATTTT. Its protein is CASMTSYLDQPQHF.

CDR3 sequence (DNA): TGTGCCAGCAGTTTACAGGGCTCTGAAAAACTGTTTTTT. This encodes CASSLQGSEKLFF. The V call is TRBV12-3 or TRBV12-4, the J call TRBJ1-4, with a tentative D call TRBD1 (5 bases). Trimming pared 2 bases from V and 7 bases from J, leaving 8 bases between. The CDR3 sequence is 13 residues long.